These 4 T cell receptor beta chains were sequenced from one sample in a study of blood T cell repertoires in COVID-19. Generated by immunoSEQ multiplex PCR, the TCRdb table keeps only in-frame clones and is missing some. The data contain over 120,000 clones, about four fifths of them seen just once; the ten biggest clones take up more than 8.5%. Sequenced sample: PBMCs or T cells enriched from blood (not recorded which). The receptors were sampled from a man aged 50 to 60 who had recovered from COVID-19.

The chain recombines TRBV6-2 or TRBV6-3 with TRBJ1-5, with unresolved D. The CDR3 loop spans 14 amino acids. Between the trimmed V and J ends, which lost 5 bases and 0 bases, there was a span of 8 bases. CDR1 is MNHEY, CDR2 SVGEGT, per germline. CDR3 sequence (DNA): TGTGCCAGCAGTCCCACAGTTAGCAATCAGCCCCAGCATTTT. This encodes CASSPTVSNQPQHF.

The CDR3 is CASSGGDAGTDTQYF. In DNA, the CDR3 is TGTGCCAGCAGTGGCGGGGACGCGGGCACAGATACGCAGTATTTT. V is TRBV2 and J is TRBJ2-3, with D possibly matching TRBD2 (6 bases). This CDR3 spans 15 amino acids. V lost 4 bases, J lost 1 base, and 12 bases lay in between. Per the germline V gene, CDR1 is SNHLY and CDR2 is FYNNEI.

The chain couples TRBV5-1 to TRBJ2-5; TRBD1 aligns across 10 bases. Unmatched junction bases numbered 5, after V lost 4 bases and J lost 2 bases. The CDR3 sequence is 15 residues long. Germline loops: CDR1 SGHRS, CDR2 YFSETQ. CDR3 region: CASSVGQGLQETQYF. DNA for the CDR3: TGCGCCAGCAGCGTGGGACAGGGGCTACAAGAGACCCAGTACTTC.

The chain combines TRBV5-6 with TRBJ1-1, with D hard to call. V shed 4 bases and J shed 3 bases, with 7 bases lying between them. CDR1 is SGHDT and CDR2 is YYEEEE in the germline V gene. The CDR3 is made up of 12 amino acids. CDR3 nucleotide sequence: TGTGCCAGCAGCCTCAGCGACACTGAAGCTTTCTTT. Amino acid sequence: CASSLSDTEAFF.